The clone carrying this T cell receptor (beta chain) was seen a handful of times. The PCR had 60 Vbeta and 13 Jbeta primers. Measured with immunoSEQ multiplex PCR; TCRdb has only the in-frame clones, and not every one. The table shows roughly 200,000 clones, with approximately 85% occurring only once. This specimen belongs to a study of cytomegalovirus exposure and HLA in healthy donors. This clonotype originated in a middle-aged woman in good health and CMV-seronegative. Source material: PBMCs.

The CDR3 sequence: CSARGLAGTGEQYF. The CDR3 bases are TGCAGCGCTAGGGGACTAGCGGGAACAGGGGAGCAGTACTTC. The V and J genes are TRBV29-1 and TRBJ2-7; TRBD2 agrees at 13 bases. Per germline, CDR1 SQVTM and CDR2 ANQGSEA. The CDR3 covers 14 residues. The V gene end was trimmed by 7 bases and the J gene end by 7 bases; junction bases not matched to a gene: 10.